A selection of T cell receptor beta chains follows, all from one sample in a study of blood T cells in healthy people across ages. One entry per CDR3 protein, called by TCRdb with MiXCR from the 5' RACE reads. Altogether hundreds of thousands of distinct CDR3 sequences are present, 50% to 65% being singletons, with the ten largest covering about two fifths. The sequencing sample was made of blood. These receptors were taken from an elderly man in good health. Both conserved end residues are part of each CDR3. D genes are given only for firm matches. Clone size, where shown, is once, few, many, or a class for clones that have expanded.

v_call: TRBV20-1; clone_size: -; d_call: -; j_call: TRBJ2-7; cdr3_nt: TGCGGCGCTACGGGAGACTCCTACGAGCAGTACTTC; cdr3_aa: CGATGDSYEQYF
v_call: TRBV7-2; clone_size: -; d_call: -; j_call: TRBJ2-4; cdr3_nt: TGTGCCAGCAGCCAACGGACAGCCTCGAGTGGGCAGTACTTC; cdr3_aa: CASSQRTASSGQYF
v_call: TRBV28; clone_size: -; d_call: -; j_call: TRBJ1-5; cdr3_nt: TGTGCCAGCAGTGCCCCCGGTGCAGGGAATCAGCCCCAGCATTTT; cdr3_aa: CASSAPGAGNQPQHF
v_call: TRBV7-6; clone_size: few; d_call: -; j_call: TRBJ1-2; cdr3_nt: TGTGCCAGCAGCTTACAAGCGGACAGTTATGGCTACACCTTC; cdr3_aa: CASSLQADSYGYTF
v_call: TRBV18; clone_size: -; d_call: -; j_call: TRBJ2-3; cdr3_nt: TGTGCCAGCTCACCACGGCTAGCAGGGGATACGCAGTATTTT; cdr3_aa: CASSPRLAGDTQYF
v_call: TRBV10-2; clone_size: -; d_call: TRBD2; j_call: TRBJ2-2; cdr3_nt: TGCGCCAGCCGAGCGGGGGCAGGTACCGGGGAGCTGTTTTTT; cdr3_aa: CASRAGAGTGELFF
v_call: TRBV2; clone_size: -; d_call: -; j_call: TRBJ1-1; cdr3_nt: TGTGCCAGCAGTGAGGGCAGCGTTCCGAACACTGAAGCTTTCTTT; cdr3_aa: CASSEGSVPNTEAFF
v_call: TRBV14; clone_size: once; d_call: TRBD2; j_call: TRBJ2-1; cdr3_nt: TGTGCCAGCACGACTAGCGGGAGGGTACCCTACAATGAGCAGTTCTTC; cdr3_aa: CASTTSGRVPYNEQFF
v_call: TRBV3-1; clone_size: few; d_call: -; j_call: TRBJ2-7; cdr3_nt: TGTGCCAGCAGCCCGCAGAGAGTGGGAGAGCAGTACTTC; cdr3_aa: CASSPQRVGEQYF
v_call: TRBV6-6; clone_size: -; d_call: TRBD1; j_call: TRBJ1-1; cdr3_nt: TGTGCCAGCAGTTATGAGGACAGGCGGAACACTGAAGCTTTCTTT; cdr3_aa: CASSYEDRRNTEAFF
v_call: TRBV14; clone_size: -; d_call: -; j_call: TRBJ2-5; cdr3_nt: TGTGCCAGCAGCCAGATTCGGGGGCGGGAGACCCAGTACTTC; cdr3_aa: CASSQIRGRETQYF
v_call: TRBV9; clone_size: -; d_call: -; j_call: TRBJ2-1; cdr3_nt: TGTGCCAGCAGCCGAGCCGGAAATGAGCAGTTCTTC; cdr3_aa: CASSRAGNEQFF
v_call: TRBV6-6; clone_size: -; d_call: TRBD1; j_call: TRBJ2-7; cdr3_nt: TGTGCCAGCAGTTACCCGGGACAGACAACCTACGAGCAGTACTTC; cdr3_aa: CASSYPGQTTYEQYF
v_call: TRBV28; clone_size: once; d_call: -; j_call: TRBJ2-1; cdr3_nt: TGTGCCAGCAGTTTAAGCCCACGAGGGAATGAGCAGTTCTTC; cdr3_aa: CASSLSPRGNEQFF
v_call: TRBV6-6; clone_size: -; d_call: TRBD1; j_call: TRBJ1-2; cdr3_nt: TGTGCCAGCAGTTCCCCGGACAGGCGCGCCACCTTC; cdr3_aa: CASSSPDRRATF
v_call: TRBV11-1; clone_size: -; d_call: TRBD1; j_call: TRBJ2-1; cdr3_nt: TGTGCCAGCAGCTACCTGACAGGGCTGAAGAATGAGCAGTTCTTC; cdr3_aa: CASSYLTGLKNEQFF
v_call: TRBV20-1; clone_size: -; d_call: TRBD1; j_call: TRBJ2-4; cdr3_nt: TGCAGTGCTAGACCCCATGGGGGACAGGGGGCCGGCAAAAACATTCAGTACTTC; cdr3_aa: CSARPHGGQGAGKNIQYF
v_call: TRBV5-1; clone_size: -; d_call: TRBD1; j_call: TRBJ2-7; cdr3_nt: TGCGCCAGCAGCTGGCTGGGGACAGCTGCGTCCGAGCAGTACTTC; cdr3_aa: CASSWLGTAASEQYF
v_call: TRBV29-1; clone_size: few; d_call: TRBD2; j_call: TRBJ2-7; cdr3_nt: TGCAGCGCCGACGGCACTAGCGGGAATGTCTACGAGCAGTACTTC; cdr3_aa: CSADGTSGNVYEQYF
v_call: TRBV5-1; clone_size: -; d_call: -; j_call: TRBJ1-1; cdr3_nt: TGCGCCAGCAGCCCGGTAGGGGACCGAAACACTGAAGCTTTCTTT; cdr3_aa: CASSPVGDRNTEAFF
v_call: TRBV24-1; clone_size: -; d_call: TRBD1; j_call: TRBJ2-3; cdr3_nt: TGTGCCACCAGTGATCCCGGACAGGGGCACACAGATACGCAGTATTTT; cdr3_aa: CATSDPGQGHTDTQYF
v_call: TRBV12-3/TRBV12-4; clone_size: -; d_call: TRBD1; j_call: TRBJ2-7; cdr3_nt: TGTGCCAGCAGTACACGGACAGGGGTGGCTCTTCCGGCTCGGGAGCAGTACTTC; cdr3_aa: CASSTRTGVALPAREQYF
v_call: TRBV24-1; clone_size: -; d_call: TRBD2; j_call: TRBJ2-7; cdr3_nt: TGTGCCACCAGTGATAAGGCGGGAGTAAGACGCGAGCAGTACTTC; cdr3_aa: CATSDKAGVRREQYF
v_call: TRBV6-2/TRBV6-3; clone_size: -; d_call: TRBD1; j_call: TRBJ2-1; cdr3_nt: TGTGCCAGCAAGATGGAAACAGGGACAGGGTGGACCCAGTTCTTC; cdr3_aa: CASKMETGTGWTQFF
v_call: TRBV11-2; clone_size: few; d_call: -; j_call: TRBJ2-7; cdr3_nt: TGTGCCAGCAGCCGTGTAGCCCTAGGGTACGAGCAGTACTTC; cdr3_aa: CASSRVALGYEQYF
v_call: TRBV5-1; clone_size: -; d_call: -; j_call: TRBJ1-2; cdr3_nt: TGCGCCAGCAGCTCAGCGGGGGGAGTCTATGGCTACACCTTC; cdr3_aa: CASSSAGGVYGYTF
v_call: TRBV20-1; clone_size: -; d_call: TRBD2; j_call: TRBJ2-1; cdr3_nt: TGCAGTGCTAGCCGCAATCCCGGGACTAGCGGGTGGGACAATGAGCAGTTCTTC; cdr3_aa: CSASRNPGTSGWDNEQFF
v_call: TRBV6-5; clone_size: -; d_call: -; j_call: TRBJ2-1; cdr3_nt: TGTGCCAGTTGGGATAGCGGAGCCTACAATGAGCAGTTCTTC; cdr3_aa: CASWDSGAYNEQFF
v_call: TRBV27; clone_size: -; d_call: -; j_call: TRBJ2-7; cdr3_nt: TGTGCCAGCAGTTTAGGGGCAGCTTTAGCCTACGAGCAGTACTTC; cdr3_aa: CASSLGAALAYEQYF
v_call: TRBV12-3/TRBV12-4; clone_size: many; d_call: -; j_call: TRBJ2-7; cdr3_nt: TGTGCCAGCAGTTTGGGCGGGACGTGGGAGCAGTACTTC; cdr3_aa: CASSLGGTWEQYF
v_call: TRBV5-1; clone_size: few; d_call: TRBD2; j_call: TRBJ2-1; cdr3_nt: TGCGCCAGCAGCTTGGAGAGTAGCGGGACCTTTAGCTCCTACAATGAGCAGTTCTTC; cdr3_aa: CASSLESSGTFSSYNEQFF
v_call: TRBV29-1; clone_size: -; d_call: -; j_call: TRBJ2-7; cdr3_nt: TGCAGCGTTGATGGGCATGGGAACGAGCAGTACTTC; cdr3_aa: CSVDGHGNEQYF
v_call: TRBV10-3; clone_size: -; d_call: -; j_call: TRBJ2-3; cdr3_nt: TGTGCCACCTCGGCGGGATTCATCATTAGCACAGATACGCAGTATTTT; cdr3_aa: CATSAGFIISTDTQYF
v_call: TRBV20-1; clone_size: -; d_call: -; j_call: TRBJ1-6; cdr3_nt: TGCAGTGCTAGGAGCAGAAACTATAATTCACCCCTCCACTTT; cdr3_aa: CSARSRNYNSPLHF
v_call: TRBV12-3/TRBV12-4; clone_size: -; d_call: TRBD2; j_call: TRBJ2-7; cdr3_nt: TGTGCCAGCAGTCCCTTAGGGGTAGCGGGACCTTACGAGCAGTACTTC; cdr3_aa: CASSPLGVAGPYEQYF
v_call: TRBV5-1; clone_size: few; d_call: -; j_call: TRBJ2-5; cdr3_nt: TGCGCCAGCAGCCCTCAAGGGCGGAAAGAGACCCAGTACTTC; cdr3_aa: CASSPQGRKETQYF
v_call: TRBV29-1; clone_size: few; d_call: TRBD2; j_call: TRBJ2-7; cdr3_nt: TGCAGCGTCTCTATGTTGGGGGGGTACGAGCAGTACTTC; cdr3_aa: CSVSMLGGYEQYF
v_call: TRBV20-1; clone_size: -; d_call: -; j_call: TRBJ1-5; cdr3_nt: TGCAGTGCCAGGGGACATGGCCTAAATCAGCCCCAGCATTTT; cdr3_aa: CSARGHGLNQPQHF
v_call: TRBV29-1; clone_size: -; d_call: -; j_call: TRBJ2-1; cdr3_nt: TGCAGCCTTGAAACTCGCCTAGGGGGGAATGAGCAGTTCTTC; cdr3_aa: CSLETRLGGNEQFF
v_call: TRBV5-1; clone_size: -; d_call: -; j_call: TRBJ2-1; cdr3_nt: TGCGCCAGCAGGGAAGCCGGGACAAGCTCCTACAATGAGCAGTTCTTC; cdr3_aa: CASREAGTSSYNEQFF
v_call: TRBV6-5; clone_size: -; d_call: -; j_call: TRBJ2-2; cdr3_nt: TGTGCCAGCAGTTACAACACAGGGTTCACCGGGGAGCTGTTTTTT; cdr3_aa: CASSYNTGFTGELFF
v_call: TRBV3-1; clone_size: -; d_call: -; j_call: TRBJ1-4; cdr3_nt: TGTGCCAGCAGCCAACAAATAGTTAGGGGTAGAAGTGAAAAACTGTTTTTT; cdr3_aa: CASSQQIVRGRSEKLFF
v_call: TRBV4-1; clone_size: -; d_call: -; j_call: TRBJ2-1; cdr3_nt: TGCGCCGGCAGACTCGGCTTCGGCTACCAGGACAATGAGCAGTTCTTC; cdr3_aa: CAGRLGFGYQDNEQFF
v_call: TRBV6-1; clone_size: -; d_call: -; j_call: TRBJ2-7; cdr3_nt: TGTGCCAGCAGTGAAGGGGGTAGCACCTACGAGCAGTACTTC; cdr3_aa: CASSEGGSTYEQYF
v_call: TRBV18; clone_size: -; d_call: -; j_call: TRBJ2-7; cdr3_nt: TGTGCCAGCTCACCACTTGACACAGAGTCCGAGCAGTACTTC; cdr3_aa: CASSPLDTESEQYF
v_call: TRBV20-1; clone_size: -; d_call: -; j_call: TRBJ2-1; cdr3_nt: TGCAGTGCCAGGTCAGAGAGAGGTGAGCAGTTCTTC; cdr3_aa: CSARSERGEQFF
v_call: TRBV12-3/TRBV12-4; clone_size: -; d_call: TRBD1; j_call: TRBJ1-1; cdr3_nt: TGTGCCAGCACCTGGACAGGGGGCACTGAAGCTTTCTTT; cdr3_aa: CASTWTGGTEAFF
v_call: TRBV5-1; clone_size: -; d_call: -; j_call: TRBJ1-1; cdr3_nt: TGCGCCAGCAGCTTGGGTTTGGGGGCGCGGAACACTGAAGCTTTCTTT; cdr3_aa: CASSLGLGARNTEAFF
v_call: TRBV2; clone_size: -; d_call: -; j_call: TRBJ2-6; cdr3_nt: TGTGTCAGCAGTGAAAGGGACTCTGGGGCCAACGTCCTGACTTTC; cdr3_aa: CVSSERDSGANVLTF
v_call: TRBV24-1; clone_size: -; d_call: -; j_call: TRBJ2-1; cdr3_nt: TGTGCCACCAGGCCCGTGGGAGGACGTTACTACAATGAGCAGTTCTTC; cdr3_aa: CATRPVGGRYYNEQFF
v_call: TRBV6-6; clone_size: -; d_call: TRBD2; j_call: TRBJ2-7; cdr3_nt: TGTGCCAGCGCGGGAGCCATCTACGAGCAGTACTTC; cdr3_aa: CASAGAIYEQYF
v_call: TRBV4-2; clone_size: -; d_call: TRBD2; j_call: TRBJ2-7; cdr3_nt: TGTGCCAGCAGCCATGCCGGGACTAGCGGATTCTACGAGCAGTACTTC; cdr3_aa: CASSHAGTSGFYEQYF
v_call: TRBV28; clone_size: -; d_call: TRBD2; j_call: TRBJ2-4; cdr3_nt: TGTGCCAGCAGTCCCCACACAGCGGGGGTAGCCAAAAACATTCAGTACTTC; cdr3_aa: CASSPHTAGVAKNIQYF
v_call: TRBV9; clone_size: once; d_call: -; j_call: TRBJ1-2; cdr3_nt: TGTGCCAGCAGCGCCCCGACCTATGGCTACACCTTC; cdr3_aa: CASSAPTYGYTF
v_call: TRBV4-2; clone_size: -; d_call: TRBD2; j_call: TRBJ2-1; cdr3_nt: TGTGCCAGCAGCCAAGTAGGGACTAGCGGGAGTCATGAGCAGTTCTTC; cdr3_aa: CASSQVGTSGSHEQFF
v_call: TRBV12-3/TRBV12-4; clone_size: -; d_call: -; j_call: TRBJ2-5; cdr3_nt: TGTGCCGGCAGACGGGGACATCTGAGAGAGACCCAGTACTTC; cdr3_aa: CAGRRGHLRETQYF
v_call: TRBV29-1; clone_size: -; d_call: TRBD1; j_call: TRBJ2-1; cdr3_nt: TGCGGCGTTGCGGACAGGGGACCCTACAATGAGCAGTTCTTC; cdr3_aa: CGVADRGPYNEQFF
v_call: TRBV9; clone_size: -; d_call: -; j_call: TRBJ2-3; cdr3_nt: TGTGCCAGCAGCGTCATGGGTAGCACAGATACGCAGTATTTT; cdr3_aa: CASSVMGSTDTQYF